Listed here are 20 T cell receptor beta chains from one sample, sequenced in a study of identical twins listed by TCRdb under 2016. The library was obtained by 5' RACE. TCRdb shows the sequencer as Illumina HiSeq 2000. Using fastp trimming at Q25 and MiXCR clonotype assembly, TCRdb reanalyzed the public sequencing data and kept in-frame beta chains. Each entry merges the rows of one CDR3 protein and shows their most common DNA and genes. Within this sample are about 530,000 distinct CDR3 sequences, with around 20% of them counted one time only. About 0.5% of the sample is taken by the ten largest. The data were also submitted as part of a second study, on yellow fever vaccine responses in identical twins.

The specimen was CD4+ T cells sorted from blood. These TCRs come from a woman younger than 30 in good health.

The chain uses TRBV29-1 and TRBJ2-5; D may be TRBD2 (5 bases). The CDR3 spans 12 residues. V was pared by 8 bases and J by 1 base, with 11 bases between. Germline CDR1 and CDR2: SQVTM and ANQGSEA. DNA for the CDR3: TGCAGCTGGGGTCGGGGCCAAGAGACCCAGTACTTC. Translation: CSWGRGQETQYF.

This chain links TRBV7-9 with TRBJ1-5; D not certain. The CDR3 has 15 residues. In germline, CDR1 is SEHNR, CDR2 FQNEAQ (reference sequence). The V end was cut by 3 bases, the J end by 5 bases, with 14 bases between. Written as DNA, the CDR3 is TGTGCCAGCAGCTTCGGCAGTCAGTCCGATCAGCCCCAGCATTTT. It yields the protein CASSFGSQSDQPQHF.

The chain combines TRBV6-5 with TRBJ2-3; D not certain. CDR1 is MNHEY and CDR2 is SVGAGI in the germline V gene. This CDR3 contains 13 residues. Trimming cost V 0 bases and J 7 bases, with 8 bases left between them. CDR3 DNA: TGTGCCAGCAGTTACTCGAAGTGGAATACGCAGTATTTT. Translating it yields CASSYSKWNTQYF.

The V gene is TRBV6-5, the J gene TRBJ2-5; D gene uncertain. The germline gives CDR1 MNHEY, CDR2 SVGAGI. Trimming cost V 2 bases and J 1 base, with 8 bases left between them. The CDR3 contains 14 residues. Written as DNA, the CDR3 is TGTGCCAGCAGTTACCAGGCTAGCCAAGAGACCCAGTACTTC. It specifies CASSYQASQETQYF.

The V gene is TRBV19, the J gene TRBJ1-2; TRBD1 matches at 7 bases. Germline trimming cut 3 bases from V and 4 bases from J; bases unmatched to any gene: 5. The CDR3 consists of 14 residues. CDR1 and CDR2 (germline): LNHDA, SQIVND (reference sequence). CDR3 protein: CASSIGTATYGYTF. As DNA, the CDR3 is TGTGCCAGTAGTATCGGGACAGCTACCTATGGCTACACCTTC.

This chain uses TRBV14 with TRBJ2-2, with D possibly TRBD1 on 5 matching bases. This CDR3 contains 16 residues. V was cut by 5 bases and J by 0 bases, with 13 bases left in between. Germline V gene lookup returns CDR1 SGHDN and CDR2 FVKESK. CDR3 bases: TGTGCCAGCAGCATACAGCCAGGGACGAACACCGGGGAGCTGTTTTTT. This codes for CASSIQPGTNTGELFF.

This clonotype was found a few times. The J gene is TRBJ2-1, the V gene TRBV27; 8 bases are a match to TRBD2. CDR1 MNHEY and CDR2 SMNVEV come from the germline V gene (reference sequence). The CDR3 runs 17 residues. Trimming took 7 bases from V and 2 from J; bases not matched to a gene: 13. CDR3 loop: CASTYTWGLDPYNEQFF. CDR3 nucleotide sequence: TGTGCCAGCACCTATACATGGGGACTAGATCCCTACAATGAGCAGTTCTTC.

The CDR3 spells CSATTSGSAADTQYF. The CDR3 DNA reads TGCAGTGCTACGACTAGCGGGAGTGCCGCAGATACGCAGTATTTT. The rearrangement joins TRBV20-1 to TRBJ2-3; 12 bases fit TRBD2. With V trimmed by 4 bases and J by 4 bases, 6 bases remained unmatched. The CDR3 sequence is 15 residues long. CDR1 and CDR2 from the germline V gene are DFQATT and SNEGSKA (reference sequence).

V usage is TRBV9 and J usage is TRBJ2-1; possibly TRBD1 or TRBD2 for D (5 bases each). The V end lost 0 bases, the J end lost 2 bases, and 9 bases lay between the germline ends. Germline V lookup: CDR1 SGDLS, CDR2 YYNGEE. The CDR3 runs 15 residues. The CDR3 here is CASSVVGEAYNEQFF. CDR3 DNA sequence: TGTGCCAGCAGCGTAGTGGGGGAAGCCTACAATGAGCAGTTCTTC. Filled out from reference TRBV9 and TRBJ2-1, the complete variable domain reads DSGVTQTPKHLITATGQRVTLRCSPRSGDLSVYWYQQSLDQGLQFLIQYYNGEERAKGNILERFSAQQFPDLHSELNLSSLELGDSALYFCASSVVGEAYNEQFFGPGTRLTVL.

The V gene is TRBV20-1, the J gene TRBJ1-1; D unresolved. The CDR3 spans 10 residues. Trimming stripped 1 base from V and 8 bases from J, with 5 bases between. Germline assignment: CDR1 DFQATT and CDR2 SNEGSKA (reference sequence). The CDR3 protein is CSARVGEAFF. Written as DNA, the CDR3 is TGCAGTGCTAGAGTCGGGGAAGCTTTCTTT.

Only a few counts were recorded for this clonotype. The rearrangement joins TRBV5-1 to TRBJ2-3, with D perhaps given as TRBD1 or TRBD2 (5 bases each). The CDR3 length is 13 residues. Germline V gene sequence: CDR1 SGHRS, CDR2 YFSETQ. Trimming left V 4 bases short and J 6 bases short, with 12 bases between. The CDR3 region has the DNA TGCGCCAGCAGCACTAGAGGGGCGGATACGCAGTATTTT. Translated: CASSTRGADTQYF.

This clonotype was seen a handful of times. The chain carries TRBV20-1 and TRBJ2-7, with 7 bases fitting TRBD1. The J segment lost 0 bases and the V segment lost 4 bases, leaving 3 bases of the junction unmatched. The CDR3 totals 13 residues. The germline gives CDR1 DFQATT, CDR2 SNEGSKA (reference sequence). CDR3 loop: CSAIQGTSYEQYV. As DNA, the CDR3 is TGCAGTGCTATACAGGGGACCTCCTACGAGCAGTACGTC.

This clonotype was counted only a few times. The chain recombines TRBV24-1 with TRBJ1-4, with no clear D. Trimming cost V 5 bases and J 8 bases, with 8 bases left between them. The CDR3 is 12 amino acids. CDR1 KGHDR and CDR2 SFDVKD come from the germline V gene. In nucleotides, the CDR3 is TGTGCCACCAGTGGCACAGCGGAAAAACTGTTTTTT. Translated: CATSGTAEKLFF.

The chain recombines TRBV20-1 with TRBJ2-7; D possibly matches TRBD1 or TRBD2 (5 bases each). V gave up 1 base and J gave up 3 bases, with 16 bases separating them. The germline V gene has CDR1 DFQATT and CDR2 SNEGSKA (reference sequence). This CDR3 contains 15 residues. The CDR3 sequence: CSARAVGVGLYEQYV. The CDR3 DNA sequence: TGCAGTGCTAGAGCGGTGGGGGTGGGTCTCTACGAGCAGTACGTC.

The chain recombines TRBV12-3 or TRBV12-4 with TRBJ1-1; 7 bases align to TRBD1. The CDR3 has 14 residues. The V gene end was trimmed by 6 bases and the J gene end by 11 bases; junction bases not matched to a gene: 15. The CDR3 DNA reads TGTGCCAGCAGGACCGGGACAGCAATGTGGTACGCTTTCTTT. Translated: CASRTGTAMWYAFF.

In this sample, this clonotype turned up a few times. The V and J genes are TRBV6-5 and TRBJ2-1; 9 nucleotides match TRBD2. The CDR3 contains 15 residues. With V trimmed by 0 bases and J by 8 bases, 5 bases remained unmatched. Germline V CDR1 and CDR2: MNHEY, SVGAGI. The CDR3 sequence: CASSYSLAGHHEQFF. The CDR3 DNA sequence: TGTGCCAGCAGTTACTCTCTAGCGGGGCATCATGAGCAGTTCTTC.

This clonotype was counted many times. This chain connects TRBV6-5 to TRBJ2-2; the D gene is possibly TRBD2 (6 bases). Trimming left V 4 bases short and J 1 base short, with 10 bases between. Per the germline V gene, CDR1 is MNHEY and CDR2 is SVGAGI. The CDR3 runs 15 residues. Here the CDR3 reads CASSSGTLNTGELFF. Written as DNA, the CDR3 is TGTGCCAGCAGTTCCGGGACTCTGAACACCGGGGAGCTGTTTTTT.

This clonotype is labeled as medium-sized. The rearrangement uses TRBV4-2 and TRBJ2-3; 13 bases map to TRBD2. This CDR3 has 16 residues. J gave up 4 bases and V 5 bases, and 6 bases lay outside the gene matches. Germline V gives CDR1 LGHNA, CDR2 YNFKEQ. CDR3 sequence (DNA): TGTGCCAGCAGCGTTACTAGCGGGGGGGCCGCAGATACGCAGTATTTT. Its protein is CASSVTSGGAADTQYF.

This chain joins TRBV20-1 and TRBJ2-1; 8 nucleotides match TRBD1. The ends lost 0 bases at V and 0 bases at J; junction bases unmatched: 4. This CDR3 has 16 amino acids. Germline V lookup: CDR1 DFQATT, CDR2 SNEGSKA (reference sequence). In nucleotides, the CDR3 is TGCAGTGCTAGAGACGGACAGGGAGGCTCCTACAATGAGCAGTTCTTC. It translates to CSARDGQGGSYNEQFF.

This clonotype showed up just a few times. The V gene is TRBV7-9, the J gene TRBJ2-3; no definite D call. V lost 5 bases, J lost 2 bases, and 14 bases lay in between. From germline, CDR1 is SEHNR and CDR2 FQNEAQ (reference sequence). This CDR3 region has 15 residues. CDR3 nucleotide sequence: TGTGCCAGCAGCCCAAACCACGGAATCACAGATACGCAGTATTTT. The encoded protein is CASSPNHGITDTQYF. The full variable domain, in which reference TRBV7-9 and TRBJ2-3 provide the parts outside the CDR3, is DTGVSQNPRHKITKRGQNVTFRCDPISEHNRLYWYRQTLGQGPEFLTYFQNEAQLEKSRLLSDRFSAERPKGSFSTLEIQRTEQGDSAMYLCASSPNHGITDTQYFGPGTRLTVL.